These 21 T cell receptor beta chains came from one sample sequenced in a study of quantifying T cell responses using KT2 cells. At the level of the study: RNA was reverse transcribed with TCR alpha and beta constant-region primers.

A single-stranded UMI oligo with SP2 sequence was ligated to cDNA 3' ends. First-round PCR used about 4 cycles and beta primers RC1.1 and RC1.2 covering TRBC1 and TRBC2. TCRdb passed the UMI-ligation and nested PCR reads through MiXCR, listing each CDR3 protein once. The repertoire holds over 35,000 distinct CDR3 sequences, with approximately 15% as singletons. Sequencing was carried out using PBMCs spiked with cells of the T cell clone KT2. These receptors all stem from a human donor.

This clonotype showed up just a few times. J is TRBJ1-5 and V is TRBV20-1; TRBD1 agrees at 7 bases. CDR3 length: 12 amino acids. Germline loops: CDR1 DFQATT, CDR2 SNEGSKA (reference sequence). With 6 bases clipped from V and 5 bases from J, the junction kept 4 bases outside the gene matches. DNA for the CDR3: TGCAGTGCGGGACAGCCCGATCAGCCCCAGCATTTT. Translating it yields CSAGQPDQPQHF.

This clonotype was counted many times. The CDR3 sequence: CASSLRRRKDTGELFF. CDR3 DNA: TGTGCCAGCAGCTTAAGAAGGAGAAAGGACACCGGGGAGCTGTTTTTT. The V call is TRBV7-2, the J call TRBJ2-2, with D uncertain. Trimming stripped 2 bases from V and 3 bases from J, with 13 bases between. The germline gives CDR1 SGHTA, CDR2 FQGNSA. This CDR3 is 16 amino acids long.

The rearrangement joins TRBV11-3 to TRBJ2-1, with TRBD2 as a possible D gene (5 bases). Germline CDR1 reads SGHNT; CDR2 reads YENEEA. The CDR3 is 15 residues long. Trimming took 3 bases from V and 1 from J, leaving 10 bases between them. For the CDR3, the DNA is TGTGCCAGCAGCTTCGTACGGGGTTCCTACAATGAGCAGTTCTTC. Translation: CASSFVRGSYNEQFF.

The V call is TRBV6-6, the J call TRBJ1-4, with D unresolved. V was trimmed by 7 bases and J by 0 bases, leaving 12 bases between them. The length of the CDR3 is 15 residues. CDR1 is MNHNY, CDR2 SVGAGI, per germline (reference sequence). The chain's CDR3 is CASTAGPATNEKLFF. CDR3 nucleotides: TGTGCCAGCACCGCGGGCCCGGCAACTAATGAAAAACTGTTTTTT.

CDR3 coding DNA: TGTGCCAGCTCAACGGGACAGGGTTCCGGCTATGGCTACACCTTC. As protein: CASSTGQGSGYGYTF. The V gene is TRBV18, the J gene TRBJ1-2; 9 bases align to TRBD1. Germline trimming cut 5 bases from V and 4 bases from J; bases unmatched to any gene: 8. The CDR3 contains 15 residues. Germline CDR1 is KGHSH and CDR2 is LQKENI.

This rearrangement joins TRBV12-3 or TRBV12-4 to TRBJ2-2; D is undetermined. The V gene lost 3 bases and the J gene lost 7 bases, with 6 bases spanning the gap. CDR3 length: 12 amino acids. The CDR3 bases are TGTGCCAGCAGTTTCGGAAGCGGGGAGCTGTTTTTT. Its protein product is CASSFGSGELFF.

The chain links TRBV6-1 to TRBJ1-1; no reliable D call. Trimming pared 11 bases from V and 0 bases from J, leaving 10 bases between. The CDR3 runs 12 residues. CDR1 is MNHNS and CDR2 is SASEGT in the germline V gene. The CDR3 DNA is TGTGCCGTCGGCGAAATGAACACTGAAGCTTTCTTT. Protein product: CAVGEMNTEAFF.

This clonotype was counted between two and nine times. The chain links TRBV20-1 to TRBJ2-2; the D gene is possibly TRBD1 (5 bases). Trimming took off 2 bases at V and 6 bases at J, with 16 bases between the two ends. The CDR3 runs to 15 residues. Germline V gives CDR1 DFQATT, CDR2 SNEGSKA (reference sequence). This chain's CDR3 is CSARPVAGLSGELFF. The CDR3 bases are TGCAGTGCTAGACCGGTGGCAGGGTTGTCCGGGGAGCTGTTTTTT.

Many counts were recorded for this clonotype. The rearrangement uses TRBV18 and TRBJ2-1, with 11 bases matching TRBD2. CDR1 KGHSH and CDR2 LQKENI come from the germline V gene. J lost 4 bases, V lost 5 bases, and 4 bases had no gene match. There are 15 residues in the CDR3. Here the CDR3 DNA reads TGTGCCAGCTCAACCGGGACTAGCGGTTACAATGAGCAGTTCTTC. It encodes CASSTGTSGYNEQFF.

The chain has TRBV4-1 and TRBJ2-1, with D unresolved. V shed 0 bases and J shed 5 bases, with 5 bases lying between them. Germline V lookup: CDR1 MGHRA, CDR2 YSYEKL. The CDR3 contains 13 residues. The CDR3 nucleotides read TGCGCCAGCAGCCAAGATTCAAACAATGAGCAGTTCTTC. This sequence encodes CASSQDSNNEQFF.

This clonotype was observed many times. This rearrangement joins TRBV10-3 to TRBJ2-6, with D unclear. The CDR3 totals 13 residues. Germline CDR1 is ENHRY and CDR2 is SYGVKD. Trimming removed 0 bases at V and 12 bases at J, with 9 bases between. The CDR3 DNA reads TGTGCCATCAGTGAGTCGCAGGACCCCGTCCTGACTTTC. Translation gives CAISESQDPVLTF.

The rearrangement joins TRBV20-1 to TRBJ1-5, with 7 positions matching TRBD1. Germline CDR1 DFQATT, CDR2 SNEGSKA (reference sequence). The CDR3 is 15 residues long. V lost 5 bases to trimming and J lost 4 bases; unmatched junction nucleotides: 11. The DNA of the CDR3 is TGCAGTGCTCTCACCGACAGGGAAGAGAATCAGCCCCAGCATTTT. It translates to CSALTDREENQPQHF.

The chain uses TRBV15 and TRBJ2-5, with no clear D. V lost 1 base to trimming and J lost 2 bases, with 14 bases between them. The CDR3 length is 16 residues. Looked up from germline, CDR1 is LNHNV and CDR2 is YYDKDF (reference sequence). CDR3 DNA sequence: TGTGCCACCAGCAGAGTGCCGGAAGGGTGGCAAGAGACCCAGTACTTC. This sequence encodes CATSRVPEGWQETQYF.

This CDR3 reads CASSSGRWEQYF. In DNA form, the CDR3 reads TGTGCCAGCAGTTCGGGTCGTTGGGAGCAGTACTTC. The genes are TRBV6-5 and TRBJ2-7; D uncertain. This CDR3 has 12 amino acids. The V and J ends lost 4 bases and 7 bases respectively, with 11 bases between them. Germline V gene data show CDR1 as MNHEY and CDR2 as SVGAGI.

This clonotype was seen more than once but under ten times. This chain joins TRBV6-5 and TRBJ2-7; 11 nucleotides line up with TRBD2. From germline, CDR1 is MNHEY and CDR2 SVGAGI. The J segment lost 5 bases and the V segment lost 6 bases, leaving 3 bases of the junction unmatched. This CDR3 spans 13 amino acids. The CDR3 is CASRTSGIHEQYF. The CDR3 region has the DNA TGTGCCAGCAGGACTAGCGGGATCCACGAGCAGTACTTC.

The table lists this clonotype with a few counts. This chain connects TRBV2 to TRBJ1-5; the D is unclear. CDR3 length: 13 residues. The V end was cut by 3 bases, the J end by 3 bases, with 6 bases between. Germline V gene data show CDR1 as SNHLY and CDR2 as FYNNEI. CDR3 nucleotides: TGTGCCAGCAGTGACACTCCCAATCAGCCCCAGCATTTT. Protein product: CASSDTPNQPQHF.

This clonotype has more than one count but fewer than ten. This chain links TRBV20-1 with TRBJ1-5; 8 bases match TRBD1. V dropped 6 bases and J dropped 1; count of bases not matched to a gene: 8. This CDR3 is 15 amino acids long. CDR1 and CDR2 from the germline V gene are DFQATT and SNEGSKA (reference sequence). CDR3 in amino acids: CSALDRDTSNQPQHF. DNA for the CDR3: TGCAGTGCACTGGACAGGGACACAAGCAATCAGCCCCAGCATTTT.

This clonotype was detected ten times or more. The CDR3 nucleotides are TGTGCCAGCTCACCGCTGAGCGGGAGTAGTGATGAGCAGTTCTTC. Amino acids: CASSPLSGSSDEQFF. The chain has TRBV18 and TRBJ2-1, with TRBD2 identical over 8 bases. Per germline, CDR1 KGHSH and CDR2 LQKENI. Unmatched junction bases numbered 9, after V lost 3 bases and J lost 8 bases. The CDR3 extends over 15 amino acids.

The chain recombines TRBV19 with TRBJ2-5, with D unclear. The CDR3 length is 13 residues. Germline lookup yields CDR1 LNHDA and CDR2 SQIVND (reference sequence). Trimming took off 0 bases at V and 4 bases at J, with 6 bases between the two ends. CDR3 region: CASSIDLRETQYF. CDR3 nucleotide sequence: TGTGCCAGTAGTATAGATCTAAGAGAGACCCAGTACTTC.

This clonotype is large (0.1 to 1%). The CDR3: CASNKQGSTEAFF. The CDR3, as DNA: TGTGCCAGCAACAAACAAGGGAGCACTGAAGCTTTCTTT. The V gene is TRBV6-5, the J gene TRBJ1-1, with D unresolved. The CDR3 totals 13 residues. V was pared by 7 bases and J by 4 bases, with 13 bases between. Germline V gives CDR1 MNHEY, CDR2 SVGAGI.

A few counts support this clonotype. The chain joins TRBV20-1 to TRBJ1-2; D not resolved. There are 14 residues in the CDR3. CDR1 is DFQATT and CDR2 is SNEGSKA in the germline V gene (reference sequence). V lost 5 bases and J lost 4, with 17 bases in between. The CDR3 bases are TGCAGTGCTGACTCGCCTTCCCCCCCCTATGGCTACACCTTC. Protein product: CSADSPSPPYGYTF.